These T cell receptor beta chains were read from a single sample in a study of blood T cells in healthy people across ages. TCRdb re-derived calls from the 5' RACE reads in MiXCR, one entry per CDR3 protein. The repertoire holds hundreds of thousands of distinct CDR3 sequences, with roughly 56% as singletons. The sample comprised blood. These receptors all come from a middle-aged man in good health. The CDR3 runs from the conserved cysteine through the conserved F or W. Each record gives: V gene, clone size, J gene, D gene, CDR3 protein, CDR3 DNA. A D gene is named only where the DNA matches it firmly. The size of a clone is reported for some rows only, either as once, few or many, or as a class for expanded clones.

>TRBV12-3/TRBV12-4|few|TRBJ2-1|TRBD2
CASSPRGSGSEQFF
TGTGCCAGCAGTCCCCGGGGAAGCGGGAGTGAGCAGTTCTTC
>TRBV20-1|NA|TRBJ2-5|TRBD2
CSATLTGLAGVGTQYF
TGCAGTGCTACCCTAACTGGACTAGCGGGAGTCGGGACCCAGTACTTC
>TRBV15|few|TRBJ1-2|NA
CATSRGGRGVYGYTF
TGTGCCACCAGCAGAGGCGGAAGGGGTGTATATGGCTACACCTTC
>TRBV6-1|few|TRBJ1-2|TRBD1
CASSETGEYGYTF
TGTGCCAGCAGTGAAACAGGGGAGTATGGCTACACCTTC
>TRBV9|NA|TRBJ2-1|NA
CASSVGSSPGSIDEQFF
TGTGCCAGCAGCGTAGGCTCAAGCCCAGGATCCATCGATGAGCAGTTCTTC
>TRBV12-3/TRBV12-4|NA|TRBJ2-7|NA
CASSTGGAYEQYF
TGTGCCAGCAGCACTGGTGGGGCCTACGAGCAGTACTTC
>TRBV24-1|NA|TRBJ2-3|NA
CATSVNRGLVTDTQYF
TGTGCCACCAGTGTCAACAGGGGACTGGTCACAGATACGCAGTATTTT
>TRBV7-2|few|TRBJ2-3|TRBD1
CASSLRRGGLITDTQYF
TGTGCCAGCAGCCTACGTAGAGGGGGCTTAATTACAGATACGCAGTATTTT
>TRBV20-1|few|TRBJ1-2|NA
CSARGQGTIANYGYTF
TGCAGTGCTAGAGGGCAGGGCACGATAGCTAACTATGGCTACACCTTC
>TRBV7-2|NA|TRBJ2-5|TRBD1
CASSHDRVRETQYF
TGTGCCAGCAGCCACGACAGGGTCCGGGAGACCCAGTACTTC
>TRBV20-1|NA|TRBJ2-5|TRBD2
CSASPLSGARQETQYF
TGCAGTGCTAGCCCTCTGAGCGGGGCTCGGCAAGAGACCCAGTACTTC
>TRBV5-6|NA|TRBJ1-1|NA
CASSLEALTDSEAFF
TGTGCCAGCAGCTTGGAGGCTTTGACAGATTCTGAAGCTTTCTTT
>TRBV2|NA|TRBJ2-7|NA
CASSDQAPQSGGIHEQYF
TGTGCCAGCAGTGATCAGGCCCCACAGAGTGGGGGAATTCACGAGCAGTACTTC
>TRBV4-1|NA|TRBJ2-3|NA
CASSQDGGAGTDTQYF
TGCGCCAGCAGCCAAGATGGGGGAGCGGGCACAGATACGCAGTATTTT
>TRBV5-4|NA|TRBJ2-1|TRBD2
CASSWTSNEQFF
TGTGCCAGCAGCTGGACTAGCAATGAGCAGTTCTTC
>TRBV20-1|few|TRBJ1-2|NA
CSARSNDWGAPRQEERTANYGYTF
TGCAGTGCTAGGTCTAATGACTGGGGTGCGCCGCGACAGGAAGAAAGAACTGCTAACTATGGCTACACCTTC
>TRBV6-2/TRBV6-3|NA|TRBJ1-2|TRBD1
CASSSGTGPYGYTF
TGTGCCAGCAGTTCCGGGACAGGGCCCTATGGCTACACCTTC
>TRBV9|NA|TRBJ2-3|TRBD1
CASSVEGTGGTTDTQYF
TGTGCCAGCAGCGTAGAAGGGACAGGGGGGACCACAGATACGCAGTATTTT
>TRBV20-1|NA|TRBJ2-1|TRBD1
CSALNVGTGSYNEQFF
TGCAGTGCTCTTAACGTGGGGACAGGGTCCTACAATGAGCAGTTCTTC
>TRBV28|few|TRBJ2-7|TRBD1
CASSLQGAVGSYEQYF
TGTGCCAGCAGCCTACAGGGGGCCGTGGGCTCCTACGAGCAGTACTTC
>TRBV27|few|TRBJ2-1|NA
CASSLEHEQFF
TGTGCCAGCAGTCTCGAGCATGAGCAGTTCTTC
>TRBV6-5|NA|TRBJ2-7|TRBD2
CASSYGQGGTSGIFFEQYF
TGTGCCAGCAGTTACGGCCAGGGGGGGACTAGCGGGATTTTTTTCGAGCAGTACTTC
>TRBV24-1|NA|TRBJ2-5|TRBD2
CATSDSVRGREQYF
TGTGCCACCAGTGATTCGGTCCGTGGGAGGGAGCAGTACTTC
>TRBV28|NA|TRBJ2-7|NA
CASIREKCRVKPYEQYF
TGTGCCAGCATCCGAGAGAAATGCAGGGTAAAGCCCTACGAGCAGTACTTC
>TRBV9|NA|TRBJ1-4|NA
CASSAGGSFNEKLFF
TGTGCCAGCAGCGCGGGGGGGTCGTTTAATGAAAAACTGTTTTTT
>TRBV20-1|few|TRBJ1-1|TRBD1
CSATKQGGAGTEAFF
TGCAGTGCTACTAAACAAGGGGGCGCGGGCACTGAAGCTTTCTTT
>TRBV20-1|NA|TRBJ1-6|NA
CSARDPAIGALHF
TGCAGTGCTAGAGATCCGGCAATTGGGGCCCTCCACTTT
>TRBV9|NA|TRBJ2-3|TRBD2
CASSVEPSGGATDTQYF
TGTGCCAGCAGCGTAGAGCCTAGCGGGGGGGCCACAGATACGCAGTATTTT
>TRBV27|NA|TRBJ2-7|NA
CASSWGAGQSSYEQYF
TGTGCCAGCAGTTGGGGGGCTGGACAGAGCTCCTACGAGCAGTACTTC
>TRBV7-2|NA|TRBJ2-7|TRBD2
CASSWGAGASYNEQYF
TGTGCCAGCAGCTGGGGAGCGGGAGCCTCCTACAATGAGCAGTACTTC
>TRBV29-1|NA|TRBJ2-1|NA
CSVFNPGLSARGEQFF
TGCAGCGTTTTCAACCCGGGACTCTCAGCCCGAGGGGAGCAGTTCTTC
>TRBV7-2|once|TRBJ2-7|TRBD2
CASSPRTGGRSEQYF
TGTGCCAGCAGCCCTAGGACTGGCGGGAGGAGCGAGCAGTACTTC
>TRBV12-3/TRBV12-4|NA|TRBJ2-7|TRBD2
CASTLSGNYEQYF
TGTGCCAGCACTTTGAGCGGGAACTACGAGCAGTACTTC
>TRBV6-5|NA|TRBJ1-1|NA
CASSATGNSPRNTEAFF
TGTGCCAGCAGTGCTACGGGTAACTCGCCCCGAAACACTGAAGCTTTCTTT
>TRBV5-1|NA|TRBJ2-7|NA
CASSLVSGDEQYF
TGCGCCAGCAGCTTGGTCTCAGGCGACGAGCAGTACTTC